The 4 T cell receptor beta chains in this list originate from one sample, sequenced in a study of blood T cell repertoires in COVID-19. TCRdb's copy holds only in-frame clones and misses some; the assay was immunoSEQ multiplex PCR. The table has 250,000 to 350,000 clones, around 85% seen once. Sequencing input: peripheral blood. The receptors originated from a human donor with COVID-19, enrolled during active disease. The donor label of this sample is uncertain.

The J gene is TRBJ1-6, the V gene TRBV5-4; 9 bases fit TRBD1. V was pared by 1 base and J by 7 bases, with 6 bases of the junction left unmatched. From germline, CDR1 is SGHNT and CDR2 YYREEE (reference sequence). The CDR3 loop spans 16 amino acids. The CDR3 DNA is TGTGCCAGCAGCTTGACAGGGGGCGCGAAGAATTCACCCCTCCACTTT. It codes for CASSLTGGAKNSPLHF.

V gene TRBV2 combines with J gene TRBJ1-2, with unresolved D. Per germline, CDR1 SNHLY and CDR2 FYNNEI. Trimming removed 0 bases at V and 4 bases at J, with 18 bases between. This CDR3 region has 17 residues. The chain's CDR3 is CASSEALSDYSLYGYTF. CDR3 nucleotides: TGTGCCAGCAGTGAAGCGCTTTCCGATTACTCTCTCTATGGCTACACCTTC. Supplemented by reference TRBV2 and TRBJ1-2, the full variable domain reads EPEVTQTPSHQVTQMGQEVILRCVPISNHLYFYWYRQILGQKVEFLVSFYNNEISEKSEIFDDQFSVERPDGSNFTLKIRSTKLEDSAMYFCASSEALSDYSLYGYTFGSGTRLTVV.

The gene calls are TRBV11-2 and TRBJ1-1; D is possibly TRBD1 (6 bases). Trimming shortened V by 0 bases and J by 4 bases, and 12 bases separated the two germline ends. This CDR3 comprises 15 residues. CDR1 and CDR2 from the germline V gene are SGHAT and FQNNGV. CDR3 DNA: TGTGCCAGCAGCTTAGAGGCAGGGGTTTCCACTGAAGCTTTCTTT. Amino acid sequence: CASSLEAGVSTEAFF. The whole variable domain, remainder taken from reference TRBV11-2 and TRBJ1-1, is EAGVAQSPRYKIIEKRQSVAFWCNPISGHATLYWYQQILGQGPKLLIQFQNNGVVDDSQLPKDRFSAERLKGVDSTLKIQPAKLEDSAVYLCASSLEAGVSTEAFFGQGTRLTVV.

There are a few counts of this clone. J is TRBJ2-2 and V is TRBV3-1 (or the pseudogene TRBV3-2), with D unclear. V dropped 8 bases and J dropped 0 bases, with 7 bases sitting between them. Germline assignment: CDR1 LGHDT and CDR2 YNNKEL (reference sequence). This CDR3 has 13 amino acids. CDR3 in DNA: TGTGCCAGCTCGTCTACGAACACCGGGGAGCTGTTTTTT. It specifies CASSSTNTGELFF.